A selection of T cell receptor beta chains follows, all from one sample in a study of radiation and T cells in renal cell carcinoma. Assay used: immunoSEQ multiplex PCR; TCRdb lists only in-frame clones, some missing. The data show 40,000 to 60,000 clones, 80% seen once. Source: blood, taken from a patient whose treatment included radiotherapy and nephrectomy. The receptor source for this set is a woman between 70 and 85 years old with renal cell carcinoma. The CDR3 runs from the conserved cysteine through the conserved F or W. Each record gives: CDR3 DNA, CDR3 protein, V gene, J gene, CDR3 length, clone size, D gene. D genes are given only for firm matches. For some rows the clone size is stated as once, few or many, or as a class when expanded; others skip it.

CDR3 DNA: TGTGCCAGCAGCTCTTCGAACACCGGGGAGCTGTTTTTT
CDR3 protein: CASSSSNTGELFF
V gene: TRBV7-2
J gene: TRBJ2-2
CDR3 length: 13
clone size: -
D gene: -

CDR3 DNA: TGCGCCAGCAGCATGACGGGGTATGTGCAGTACTTC
CDR3 protein: CASSMTGYVQYF
V gene: TRBV5-1
J gene: TRBJ2-7
CDR3 length: 12
clone size: -
D gene: -

CDR3 DNA: TGTGCCAGCAGCTTAAATCTAGGGGGCGGCACAGATACGCAGTATTTT
CDR3 protein: CASSLNLGGGTDTQYF
V gene: TRBV7-3
J gene: TRBJ2-3
CDR3 length: 16
clone size: once
D gene: TRBD1

CDR3 DNA: TGTGCCAGCAGTGAACGACGCGGCGGCGGGGCCAACGTCCTGACTTTC
CDR3 protein: CASSERRGGGANVLTF
V gene: TRBV6-1
J gene: TRBJ2-6
CDR3 length: 16
clone size: -
D gene: -

CDR3 DNA: TGTGCCAGCAGCTCAGACTTGAGCTCCTACAATGAGCAGTTCTTC
CDR3 protein: CASSSDLSSYNEQFF
V gene: TRBV7-2
J gene: TRBJ2-1
CDR3 length: 15
clone size: -
D gene: -

CDR3 DNA: TGTGCCTCTGAGGCTAATAGAGACTATGGCTACACCTTC
CDR3 protein: CASEANRDYGYTF
V gene: TRBV30
J gene: TRBJ1-2
CDR3 length: 13
clone size: -
D gene: -

CDR3 DNA: TGTGCCAGCACAAGACTAGCGGGAGGGCAAGATACGCAGTATTTT
CDR3 protein: CASTRLAGGQDTQYF
V gene: TRBV6-1
J gene: TRBJ2-3
CDR3 length: 15
clone size: -
D gene: TRBD2

CDR3 DNA: TGTGCCAGCAGCTTGGATCTTCGGGACAGCTCTGGCTACACCTTC
CDR3 protein: CASSLDLRDSSGYTF
V gene: TRBV5-4
J gene: TRBJ1-2
CDR3 length: 15
clone size: -
D gene: TRBD1

CDR3 DNA: TGTGCCAGTAGTATAGGGGACGGACTTGCCCAGTACTTC
CDR3 protein: CASSIGDGLAQYF
V gene: TRBV19
J gene: TRBJ2-5
CDR3 length: 13
clone size: -
D gene: -

CDR3 DNA: TGTGCCAGCAGTTACAGGTCGAGCTACACCTTC
CDR3 protein: CASSYRSSYTF
V gene: TRBV2
J gene: TRBJ1-2
CDR3 length: 11
clone size: -
D gene: -

CDR3 DNA: TGTGCCAGCAGCTTAGAGGGGGCGAGCAATCAGCCCCAGCATTTT
CDR3 protein: CASSLEGASNQPQHF
V gene: TRBV7-8
J gene: TRBJ1-5
CDR3 length: 15
clone size: -
D gene: TRBD1

CDR3 DNA: TGTGCCAGCAGTTACGAGAGATTGGATGAAGCTTTCTTT
CDR3 protein: CASSYERLDEAFF
V gene: TRBV6-6
J gene: TRBJ1-1
CDR3 length: 13
clone size: -
D gene: -

CDR3 DNA: TGCGCCAGCAGCCCCCTGGGACTCCGGGGGTACAATGAGCAGTTCTTC
CDR3 protein: CASSPLGLRGYNEQFF
V gene: TRBV5-1
J gene: TRBJ2-1
CDR3 length: 16
clone size: few
D gene: -

CDR3 DNA: TGTGCCAGCAGCCAGCGAGGCGGGAATCCCCAAGGGACCCAGTACTTC
CDR3 protein: CASSQRGGNPQGTQYF
V gene: TRBV11-3
J gene: TRBJ2-5
CDR3 length: 16
clone size: -
D gene: -

CDR3 DNA: TGTGCCAGCTCACCTCGACTAGCGGACCTCTACGAGCAGTACTTC
CDR3 protein: CASSPRLADLYEQYF
V gene: TRBV18
J gene: TRBJ2-7
CDR3 length: 15
clone size: -
D gene: TRBD2

CDR3 DNA: TGTGCCAGTAGGGTGGGAGCCGGAAACACCATATATTTT
CDR3 protein: CASRVGAGNTIYF
V gene: TRBV19
J gene: TRBJ1-3
CDR3 length: 13
clone size: -
D gene: -